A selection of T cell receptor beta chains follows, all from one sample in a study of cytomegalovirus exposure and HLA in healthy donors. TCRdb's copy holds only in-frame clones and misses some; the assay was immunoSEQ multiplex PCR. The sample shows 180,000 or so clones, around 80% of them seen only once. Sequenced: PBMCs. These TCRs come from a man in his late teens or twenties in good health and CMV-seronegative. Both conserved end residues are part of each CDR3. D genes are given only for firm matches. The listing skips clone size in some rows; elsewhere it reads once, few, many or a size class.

CDR3 DNA: TGTGCCAGCAGTTTAGGCAGGGTGAAGCAGTACTTC
CDR3 protein: CASSLGRVKQYF
J gene: TRBJ2-7
V gene: TRBV28
D gene: -
clone size: -

CDR3 DNA: TGTGCCAGCAGCCCGGGCAACGGGCTAGCGGGATACTTC
CDR3 protein: CASSPGNGLAGYF
J gene: TRBJ2-5
V gene: TRBV7-9
D gene: TRBD2
clone size: once

CDR3 DNA: TGTGCCAGCACCCCCGCCCCAGGGTTAAACTACGAGCAGTACTTC
CDR3 protein: CASTPAPGLNYEQYF
J gene: TRBJ2-7
V gene: TRBV6-5
D gene: -
clone size: -

CDR3 DNA: TGTGCCAGCAGCCCCCGGGTGGAAATCACAGATACGCAGTATTTT
CDR3 protein: CASSPRVEITDTQYF
J gene: TRBJ2-3
V gene: TRBV13
D gene: -
clone size: -

CDR3 DNA: TGTGCCAGCAGTGACCCTCGGACTGTTAACAATGAGCAGTTCTTC
CDR3 protein: CASSDPRTVNNEQFF
J gene: TRBJ2-1
V gene: TRBV6-1
D gene: -
clone size: -

CDR3 DNA: TGTGCCAGCAACCTAGCGGCCGCCACAGATACGCAGTATTTT
CDR3 protein: CASNLAAATDTQYF
J gene: TRBJ2-3
V gene: TRBV2
D gene: TRBD2
clone size: -

CDR3 DNA: TGTGCCAGCAGCGTAGGCGGGGGGGCCTCTCGCACAGATACGCAGTATTTT
CDR3 protein: CASSVGGGASRTDTQYF
J gene: TRBJ2-3
V gene: TRBV9
D gene: TRBD2
clone size: -

CDR3 DNA: TGTGCCTGGAGTGTAAGTAGCTCCTACAATGAGCAGTTCTTC
CDR3 protein: CAWSVSSSYNEQFF
J gene: TRBJ2-1
V gene: TRBV30
D gene: -
clone size: -

CDR3 DNA: TGTGCCAGCAGCCGCGGACAGGGAGCTATGAGTGAGCAGTTCTTC
CDR3 protein: CASSRGQGAMSEQFF
J gene: TRBJ2-1
V gene: TRBV11-3
D gene: TRBD1
clone size: -

CDR3 DNA: TGTGCCAGCGCAAAACCAGTTGGACAGGGTCAGGATACGCAGTATTTT
CDR3 protein: CASAKPVGQGQDTQYF
J gene: TRBJ2-3
V gene: TRBV2
D gene: TRBD1
clone size: once

CDR3 DNA: TGTGCCAGCAGAGATACAGTACAAGAGACCCAGTACTTC
CDR3 protein: CASRDTVQETQYF
J gene: TRBJ2-5
V gene: TRBV28
D gene: -
clone size: -

CDR3 DNA: TGTGCCAGCAGCTTATTATATGGCTACACCTTC
CDR3 protein: CASSLLYGYTF
J gene: TRBJ1-2
V gene: TRBV7-9
D gene: -
clone size: -

CDR3 DNA: TGTGCCTGGAGTGTAATGGACAGGGTGAACACTGAAGCTTTCTTT
CDR3 protein: CAWSVMDRVNTEAFF
J gene: TRBJ1-1
V gene: TRBV30
D gene: TRBD1
clone size: -

CDR3 DNA: TGTGCCAGTCTGAACCCCCGGACAGGGGGATTAAAAGAGACCCAGTACTTC
CDR3 protein: CASLNPRTGGLKETQYF
J gene: TRBJ2-5
V gene: TRBV19
D gene: TRBD1
clone size: -

CDR3 DNA: TGTGCCAGTAGTCGGGGACTTAACTCCTACGAGCAGTACTTC
CDR3 protein: CASSRGLNSYEQYF
J gene: TRBJ2-7
V gene: TRBV19
D gene: -
clone size: -

CDR3 DNA: TGTGCCAGCTCACCAGATGTAGCCAATGAGCAGTTCTTC
CDR3 protein: CASSPDVANEQFF
J gene: TRBJ2-1
V gene: TRBV18
D gene: -
clone size: -

CDR3 DNA: TGTGCCAGCAGCGTAGGGGCAGGGGATCAGCCCCAGCATTTT
CDR3 protein: CASSVGAGDQPQHF
J gene: TRBJ1-5
V gene: TRBV9
D gene: -
clone size: once

CDR3 DNA: TGTGCCAGCAGCTTTCGGCTAGCGGGAGGCTACAATGAGCAGTTCTTC
CDR3 protein: CASSFRLAGGYNEQFF
J gene: TRBJ2-1
V gene: TRBV5-5
D gene: TRBD2
clone size: -

CDR3 DNA: TGTGCCAGCAGCTTAGCCCACCAGGGACAGGGTTTCGAGCAGTACTTC
CDR3 protein: CASSLAHQGQGFEQYF
J gene: TRBJ2-7
V gene: TRBV7-6
D gene: TRBD1
clone size: -

CDR3 DNA: TGTGCCAGCAGTTACAGGGGTAATGAGCAGTTCTTC
CDR3 protein: CASSYRGNEQFF
J gene: TRBJ2-1
V gene: TRBV6-5
D gene: -
clone size: -

CDR3 DNA: TGCGCCAGCAGCCAAGGGGGCAGAAGGGGCTACACCTTC
CDR3 protein: CASSQGGRRGYTF
J gene: TRBJ1-2
V gene: TRBV4-1
D gene: -
clone size: once

CDR3 DNA: TGTGCCAGCTCACCGCCGCCCGGACAGGGGTACAATTCACCCCTCCACTTT
CDR3 protein: CASSPPPGQGYNSPLHF
J gene: TRBJ1-6
V gene: TRBV18
D gene: TRBD1
clone size: -

CDR3 DNA: TGTGCCAGCAGCTTGGTCTTAATCGCGGATAACACCGGGGAGCTGTTTTTT
CDR3 protein: CASSLVLIADNTGELFF
J gene: TRBJ2-2
V gene: TRBV5-4
D gene: -
clone size: once

CDR3 DNA: TGTGCCAGCAGCCAAGATAGCCCTCGCGGGGGGAAGAGGGCGACCCAGTACTTC
CDR3 protein: CASSQDSPRGGKRATQYF
J gene: TRBJ2-5
V gene: TRBV4-2
D gene: TRBD2
clone size: -

CDR3 DNA: TGTGCCAGCAGCTTATCCCTACAGGGGGTCGCGACCCAGTACTTC
CDR3 protein: CASSLSLQGVATQYF
J gene: TRBJ2-5
V gene: TRBV7-6
D gene: TRBD1
clone size: -

CDR3 DNA: TGTGCCAGCAGCAGTGGAAGGACAGGCTCCTACGAGCAGTACTTC
CDR3 protein: CASSSGRTGSYEQYF
J gene: TRBJ2-7
V gene: TRBV4-2
D gene: TRBD1
clone size: -

CDR3 DNA: TGTGCCAGTAGTACGGTAGCGGGCTCCTACGAGCAGTACTTC
CDR3 protein: CASSTVAGSYEQYF
J gene: TRBJ2-7
V gene: TRBV19
D gene: TRBD2
clone size: -

CDR3 DNA: TGTGCCAGTAGTATTCAGGGGACAGGGACGAATGGCTACACCTTC
CDR3 protein: CASSIQGTGTNGYTF
J gene: TRBJ1-2
V gene: TRBV19
D gene: TRBD1
clone size: -

CDR3 DNA: TGTGCCAGCAGCTTAGCCCACAGGGCTGCACTGGGTTCGTATCGCACAGATACGCAGTATTTT
CDR3 protein: CASSLAHRAALGSYRTDTQYF
J gene: TRBJ2-3
V gene: TRBV7-2
D gene: -
clone size: -

CDR3 DNA: TGTGCCAGCAGCCCGGACTGGGGGGATGAAAAACTGTTTTTT
CDR3 protein: CASSPDWGDEKLFF
J gene: TRBJ1-4
V gene: TRBV9
D gene: -
clone size: few

CDR3 DNA: TGTGCCAGCAGCTCTCCGGGACAGGGGAGGGGGACCCAGTACTTC
CDR3 protein: CASSSPGQGRGTQYF
J gene: TRBJ2-5
V gene: TRBV7-2
D gene: TRBD1
clone size: few

CDR3 DNA: TGTGCCAGCAGCGCCGGGGGAAACACTGAAGCTTTCTTT
CDR3 protein: CASSAGGNTEAFF
J gene: TRBJ1-1
V gene: TRBV7-2
D gene: -
clone size: -

CDR3 DNA: TGTGCCAGTAGTATAGTAGCGGGCCGCTCCTACGAGCAGTACTTC
CDR3 protein: CASSIVAGRSYEQYF
J gene: TRBJ2-7
V gene: TRBV19
D gene: TRBD2
clone size: -

CDR3 DNA: TGTGCCAGCAGCCAAGGGGGGACAGGGGCTGACTATGGCTACACCTTC
CDR3 protein: CASSQGGTGADYGYTF
J gene: TRBJ1-2
V gene: TRBV4-2
D gene: TRBD1
clone size: -

CDR3 DNA: TGCGCCAGCAGCTTGGCCGGGAGGGGGGTTCCAGATACGCAGTATTTT
CDR3 protein: CASSLAGRGVPDTQYF
J gene: TRBJ2-3
V gene: TRBV5-1
D gene: TRBD2
clone size: -

CDR3 DNA: TGTGCCAGCAGTGAAGCCGGAGCGGTCCCCGGGGAGCAGTTCTTC
CDR3 protein: CASSEAGAVPGEQFF
J gene: TRBJ2-1
V gene: TRBV2
D gene: -
clone size: -

CDR3 DNA: TGTGCCTGGAACCGACAGGGGGGGCTCAATCAGCCCCAGCATTTT
CDR3 protein: CAWNRQGGLNQPQHF
J gene: TRBJ1-5
V gene: TRBV30
D gene: TRBD1
clone size: -

CDR3 DNA: TGTGCCAGTAAGGACAGGTCGGGGAGTTCCTACAATGAGCAGTTCTTC
CDR3 protein: CASKDRSGSSYNEQFF
J gene: TRBJ2-1
V gene: TRBV19
D gene: TRBD1
clone size: few

CDR3 DNA: TGTGCCAGCAGCTTCAGGGGTTCCCCCACCTACGAGCAGTACTTC
CDR3 protein: CASSFRGSPTYEQYF
J gene: TRBJ2-7
V gene: TRBV7-9
D gene: -
clone size: -

CDR3 DNA: TGCGCCAGCAGCCAAGTTCTGGGTGGTCAGGACACTGAAGCTTTCTTT
CDR3 protein: CASSQVLGGQDTEAFF
J gene: TRBJ1-1
V gene: TRBV4-3
D gene: -
clone size: -

CDR3 DNA: TGTGCCAGCAGTTTAATTAAAGCGGGGGGATCCTACGAGCAGTACTTC
CDR3 protein: CASSLIKAGGSYEQYF
J gene: TRBJ2-7
V gene: TRBV27
D gene: TRBD2
clone size: once

CDR3 DNA: TGTGCCAGCAGACCGGCACTAGCGGGGGGGTTAGAGACCCAGTACTTC
CDR3 protein: CASRPALAGGLETQYF
J gene: TRBJ2-5
V gene: TRBV5-4
D gene: TRBD2
clone size: -

CDR3 DNA: TGTGCCAGCAGCTTAGAAGGAAACAGGAACACTGAAGCTTTCTTT
CDR3 protein: CASSLEGNRNTEAFF
J gene: TRBJ1-1
V gene: TRBV7-2
D gene: -
clone size: -

CDR3 DNA: TGTGCCAGCAGCTTAGAAAGCGACAGCTACTACGAGCAGTACTTC
CDR3 protein: CASSLESDSYYEQYF
J gene: TRBJ2-7
V gene: TRBV7-8
D gene: -
clone size: -

CDR3 DNA: TGTGCCAGTAGTAGGGGACAGCTGAACACTGAAGCTTTCTTT
CDR3 protein: CASSRGQLNTEAFF
J gene: TRBJ1-1
V gene: TRBV19
D gene: TRBD1
clone size: few

CDR3 DNA: TGTGCCAGCGGGGTCGGGACAGGGTACTATGGCTACACCTTC
CDR3 protein: CASGVGTGYYGYTF
J gene: TRBJ1-2
V gene: TRBV28
D gene: TRBD1
clone size: -

CDR3 DNA: TGTGCCAGCAGCGTGGTTGGGACTAGCGGCTTTAATGAGCAGTTCTTC
CDR3 protein: CASSVVGTSGFNEQFF
J gene: TRBJ2-1
V gene: TRBV9
D gene: TRBD2
clone size: -

CDR3 DNA: TGTGCCAGCAGTGAATCCGAGGGGGCGTACTATGGCTACACCTTC
CDR3 protein: CASSESEGAYYGYTF
J gene: TRBJ1-2
V gene: TRBV6-4
D gene: TRBD1
clone size: few

CDR3 DNA: TGTGCCAGCAGCCCTGGAACAGACATCACCACAGATACGCAGTATTTT
CDR3 protein: CASSPGTDITTDTQYF
J gene: TRBJ2-3
V gene: TRBV9
D gene: -
clone size: -

CDR3 DNA: TGCGCCAGCAGCCAAGATTTTACGGGTTTGGGCGAGCAGTACTTC
CDR3 protein: CASSQDFTGLGEQYF
J gene: TRBJ2-7
V gene: TRBV4-1
D gene: -
clone size: once